This T cell receptor beta chain was retrieved from a study of T cells after somatic rescue of genetic block. Germline V gene sequence: CDR1 MNHNY, CDR2 SVGAGI (reference sequence). V dropped 9 bases and J dropped 5 bases, with 11 bases sitting between them. The CDR3 runs 12 residues. Measured with immunoSEQ multiplex PCR; TCRdb has only the in-frame clones, and not every one. The table has over 9,500 clones, about 74% seen once. Sequencing input: peripheral blood mononuclear cells (PBMCs). The chain recombines TRBV6-6 with TRBJ2-4, with no clear D. The origin of this receptor is a boy aged 5-17 years. CDR3 nucleotide sequence: TGTGCCAGTTCCTTCGTCGAAAACATTCAGTACTTC. It yields the protein CASSFVENIQYF.